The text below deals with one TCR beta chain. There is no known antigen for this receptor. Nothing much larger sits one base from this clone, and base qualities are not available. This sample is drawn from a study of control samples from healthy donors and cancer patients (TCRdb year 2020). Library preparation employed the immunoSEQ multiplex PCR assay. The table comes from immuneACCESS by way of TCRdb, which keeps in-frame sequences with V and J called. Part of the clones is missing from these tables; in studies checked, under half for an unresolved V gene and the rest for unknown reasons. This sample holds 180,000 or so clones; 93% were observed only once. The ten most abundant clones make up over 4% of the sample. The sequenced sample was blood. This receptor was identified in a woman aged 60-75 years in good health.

The nucleotide sequence reads TGCGCCAGCAGCCAAGATGGCCAGGGGCCCACCCCCTATGGCTACACCTTC. This is translated as CASSQDGQGPTPYGYTF. The sequence is built from TRBV4-1 and TRBJ1-2, and TRBD1 may be the D gene, going by 6 matching bases. V loses 0 bases of germline sequence and J loses 4 bases, and the interval between the two ends is 18 bases. The CDR3 goes from the cysteine to the phenylalanine over 17 residues. The retained sequence is limited to the CDR3, 51 bases, with the frame set at the first base. The germline V gene specifies MGHRA as CDR1 and YSYEKL as CDR2.